The clone carrying this T cell receptor beta chain was observed a handful of times. In germline, CDR1 is SGHTA, CDR2 FQGNSA. V gave up 2 bases and J gave up 2 bases; unmatched junction bases: 6. CDR3 length: 16 residues. This sample was included in a study of CD4 and CD8 cells across lung adenocarcinoma regions. Localized lung adenocarcinoma, a non-small cell lung cancer, affected the donors. In TCRdb, the PCR reads were re-called with MiXCR into one record per CDR3 protein. The repertoire consists of approximately 18,000 distinct CDR3 sequences, with about half occurring once and the leading ten covering roughly 50%.

The gene calls are TRBV7-2 and TRBJ2-1; 7 nucleotides line up with TRBD2. The sample taken for sequencing was CD8+ T cells from the center of a lung tumor. This sequence originates from a female donor with lung adenocarcinoma. The CD4 and CD8 labels of this study may be unreliable. CDR3 DNA: TGTGCCAGCAGCTTAAGGGGCGGGAGCACCTACAATGAGCAGTTCTTC. This gives the protein CASSLRGGSTYNEQFF.